A selection of T cell receptor beta chains follows, all from one sample in a study of T cell responses to AZD1222 COVID-19 vaccine. Sequenced by immunoSEQ multiplex PCR; TCRdb stores in-frame clones only, minus some. The top ten hold roughly 12% of the sample, which has around 140,000 clones, 93% seen once. The sequenced sample was peripheral blood, obtained after recovery from COVID-19. The receptors come from an adult who had recovered from COVID-19. The CDR3 runs from the conserved cysteine through the conserved F or W.

j_call	v_call	cdr3_length	cdr3_aa
TRBJ1-2	TRBV3-1/TRBV3-2	15	CASSQDPGYARGYTF
TRBJ1-5	TRBV5-5	18	CASSPQLGAANSNQPQHF
TRBJ1-2	TRBV7-2	13	CASSANRGVGYTF
TRBJ1-3	TRBV5-4	15	CASSLGGNSGNTIYF
TRBJ2-7	TRBV28	11	CASSVEDEQYF
TRBJ1-1	TRBV19	15	CASCTPGGANTEAFF
TRBJ2-1	TRBV5-1	15	CASSLKGGGYNEQFF
TRBJ2-1	TRBV27	14	CASSLGLAGQGQFF
TRBJ1-5	TRBV29-1	17	CSVEQTNDISRAQPQHF
TRBJ2-7	TRBV10-3	13	CAISGAGEYEQYF
TRBJ1-1	TRBV5-4	14	CASSQDTADPEAFF
TRBJ2-6	TRBV19	17	CASSILPGNSGANVLTF
TRBJ2-3	TRBV7-9	15	CASRRTPGTADTQYF
TRBJ1-1	TRBV2	14	CASRANRVGTEAFF
TRBJ1-1	TRBV19	14	CASSPHRDPYEAFF
TRBJ2-1	TRBV18	14	CASSPGSSYNEQFF
TRBJ2-7	TRBV5-1	13	CASSSGTNYEQYF
TRBJ2-3	TRBV5-4	18	CASSAAGLGIGVMDTQYF
TRBJ1-4	TRBV3-1/TRBV3-2	14	CASSPGTTNEKLFF
TRBJ1-5	TRBV5-1	15	CASSLEGTYHQPQHF
TRBJ1-2	TRBV30	14	CAWRGTGKSSGYTF
TRBJ2-3	TRBV4-1	18	CASSQASGLAFSTDTQYF
TRBJ1-2	TRBV5-1	16	CASSYFTGARTYGYTF
TRBJ1-6	TRBV5-5	18	CASSLLLGGSGVTSPLHF
TRBJ2-3	TRBV7-3	15	CASSQRGTYTDTQYF
TRBJ2-5	TRBV5-4	15	CASRRSSGGEETQYF
TRBJ1-5	TRBV2	16	CASSDRTGVGNQPQHF
TRBJ1-6	TRBV13	16	CASSPGGGSYNSPLHF
TRBJ2-1	TRBV27	16	CASRGTGTLSYNEQFF
TRBJ2-2	TRBV7-2	17	CASSLGASGRYGGELFF
TRBJ1-2	TRBV28	13	CASSVVQTRGYTF
TRBJ2-1	TRBV19	19	CASSIDLPGTSGGRWEQFF
TRBJ2-5	TRBV19	15	CASTPAGGPQETQYF
TRBJ1-3	TRBV5-1	16	CASSLTSTGSGNTIYF
TRBJ1-6	TRBV15	13	CATRDRGNSPLHF
TRBJ1-6	TRBV5-6	15	CASSPRTGGNSPLHF
TRBJ2-7	TRBV19	12	CASSTGTAEQYF
TRBJ2-2	TRBV6-4	17	CASSAHLAGANTGELFF
TRBJ2-3	TRBV6-2/TRBV6-3	17	CASSYQPGQPRERPQYF
TRBJ2-2	TRBV7-9	12	CASGGTAGELFF
TRBJ1-3	TRBV6-6	15	CASSSQGDSGNTIYF
TRBJ1-3	TRBV7-2	14	CASSLVGSGNTIYF
TRBJ2-7	TRBV20-1	15	CSASFSGTESYEQYF
TRBJ2-1	TRBV6-6	18	CASSPPLGLAGGFNEQFF
TRBJ1-6	TRBV5-1	16	CASSLRIATDGGPLHF
TRBJ2-7	TRBV6-5	15	CASSLGGRSSYEQYF
TRBJ2-2	TRBV7-2	12	CASSPLWGELFF
TRBJ1-1	TRBV10-3	13	CAISDRVNTEAFF
TRBJ2-2	TRBV5-1	17	CASSSNAGLASTGELFF
TRBJ2-1	TRBV4-1	17	CASSQALDSRFYNEQFF
TRBJ1-1	TRBV19	13	CASSIRRDTEAFF
TRBJ2-7	TRBV7-9	14	CASSLGTATYEQYF
TRBJ2-1	TRBV4-2	16	CASSRLPGAAYNEQFF